This TCR beta chain was captured by sequencing in a study of cytomegalovirus exposure and HLA in healthy donors. Whole-study findings and limits: An assumption of roughly uniform sequencing depth across donors underlay the presence/absence analyses. Excluded: some indistinguishable V segments such as TRBV6-2 and TRBV6-3.

A multiplex PCR was run with 60 Vbeta primers and 13 Jbeta primers. The assay was immunoSEQ multiplex PCR, and TCRdb's table has in-frame clones only and misses some. The profile shows over 150,000 clones, about 80% of them singletons. Unrecorded immune exposure was likely among donors, who were nominally healthy when sampled. V trimming: 6 bases; J trimming: 4 bases; junction bases outside the gene matches: 10. Germline assignment: CDR1 MNHEY and CDR2 SVGAGI. This CDR3 has 15 amino acids. Concerning this clone itself: Its specificity is unknown.

The chain couples TRBV6-5 to TRBJ2-3, with 7 bases fitting TRBD1. The clonotype originates from a young man in good health and CMV-seropositive. Sequencing used PBMCs. This chain's CDR3 is CASSLRDSGADTQYF. DNA for the CDR3: TGTGCCAGCAGCCTTCGGGACAGTGGCGCAGATACGCAGTATTTT.